This TCR beta chain is from a study of breast tumors, draining lymph nodes, adjacent tissues. Using its own MiXCR run on the multiplex PCR reads, TCRdb lists one record per CDR3 protein. Among tens of thousands of distinct CDR3 sequences, more than 20% were seen once, and the ten largest hold 8%. The V end lost 1 base, the J end lost 5 bases, and 9 bases lay between the germline ends. Germline CDR1 reads SGHDT; CDR2 reads YYEEEE. The CDR3 has 13 residues. In this sample, this clonotype turned up once. Source material: breast tumor tissue. This chain connects TRBV5-6 to TRBJ2-5, with D uncertain. This TCR came from a female donor with breast cancer. Some clones in this sample may be carry-over from other donors' samples. The CDR3 coding sequence is TGTGCCAGCAGCTTGCGTAGTGGGGAGACCCAGTACTTC. The encoded protein is CASSLRSGETQYF.